The clone carrying this T cell receptor beta chain was seen at least ten times. Next came a second PCR, run for about 6 to 11 cycles, which used a sample-barcoded 5' primer along with a J-beta primer mix. From the 5' RACE reads, TCRdb called clonotypes with MiXCR, one entry per CDR3 protein. Of hundreds of thousands of distinct CDR3 sequences listed, 25% to 35% are singletons. The V gene lost 4 bases and the J gene lost 4 bases, with 14 bases spanning the gap. The CDR3 length is 15 residues. CDR1 is SQVTM, CDR2 ANQGSEA, per germline. The individuals who served as donors were healthy Caucasians living in Russia, aged about 6 to 100. Approximately 9.7 milliliters was the volume of peripheral blood drawn from each donor. These data come from a study of blood T cells in healthy people across ages.

The sequencing input was blood. This chain uses TRBV29-1 with TRBJ2-6; D unresolved. This receptor was obtained from a woman of 80 years or more in good health. DNA for the CDR3: TGCAGCGTTGGGACGGTTTCTGTCGGGGCCAACGTCCTGACTTTC. Its translation is CSVGTVSVGANVLTF. Full variable domain (missing parts from reference TRBV29-1 and TRBJ2-6): SAVISQKPSRDICQRGTSLTIQCQVDSQVTMMFWYRQQPGQSLTLIATANQGSEATYESGFVIDKFPISRPNLTFSTLTVSNMSPEDSSIYLCSVGTVSVGANVLTFGAGSRLTVL.